Many counts were recorded for the clone carrying this TCR beta chain. TCRdb re-called the RT-PCR reads through MiXCR, storing one row per CDR3 protein. The profile shows hundreds of thousands of distinct CDR3 sequences, 15% to 18% of them singletons. These data come from a study of response to subunit inactivated influenza vaccine. The CDR3 sequence is 15 residues long. The V end was cut by 7 bases, the J end by 5 bases, with 17 bases between. Germline CDR1 reads MNHNS; CDR2 reads SASEGT. The sequence was collected from a man aged 45-65 years who received an inactivated influenza vaccine. This specimen consisted of PBMCs from blood, obtained roughly 13 days after vaccination. The chain joins TRBV6-1 to TRBJ2-2; D perhaps matches TRBD1 (5 bases). Written as DNA, the CDR3 is TGTGCCAGCAAGCGTGGGGCCAGTCGAACCGGGGAGCTGTTTTTT. Its protein is CASKRGASRTGELFF.